This is a list of T cell receptor beta chains from one sample in a study of T-cell reconstitution after alpha-beta-depleted transplantation in children. TCRdb processed the PCR reads anew with MiXCR; each CDR3 protein has one entry. Here the sample spans a few hundred thousand distinct CDR3 sequences, roughly 13% being singletons. The sequencing used PBMCs, mostly from graft donor cells, collected 360 days after TCRalphabeta/CD19-depleted stem cell transplant. Receptors were obtained from a male patient younger than 18 who had a stem cell transplant for acute myeloid leukemia, so the T cells may come from the graft donor. The CDR3 runs from the conserved cysteine through the conserved F or W. The D gene is left open where the match is weak. Clone size is given for some rows only: seen once, a few or many times, or a class if the clone is expanded.

V gene	D gene	clone size	J gene	CDR3 protein	CDR3 DNA
TRBV7-7	NA	few	TRBJ2-5	CASSPYELKETQYF	TGTGCTAGCAGCCCTTATGAGTTGAAAGAGACCCAGTACTTC
TRBV29-1	TRBD1	NA	TRBJ1-5	CSVGQGPNQPQHF	TGCAGCGTCGGACAGGGGCCTAATCAGCCCCAGCATTTT
TRBV15	TRBD2	few	TRBJ2-1	CATSRNWASGGLEFF	TGTGCCACCAGCAGAAATTGGGCTAGCGGGGGATTGGAGTTCTTC
TRBV7-2	TRBD2	many	TRBJ2-4	CASSPPTSGRKDIQYF	TGTGCCAGCAGCCCCCCGACTAGCGGGAGAAAAGACATTCAGTACTTC
TRBV7-8	NA	many	TRBJ2-7	CASGQYEQYF	TGTGCCAGCGGCCAATACGAGCAGTACTTC
TRBV18	NA	NA	TRBJ1-2	CASSPPVGPYYGYTF	TGTGCCAGCTCACCACCGGTAGGGCCCTACTATGGCTACACCTTC
TRBV5-1	TRBD2	many	TRBJ2-7	CASSLGPLAGGSIEQYF	TGCGCCAGCAGCTTGGGGCCCTTGGCGGGAGGATCAATCGAGCAGTACTTC
TRBV7-4	TRBD1	NA	TRBJ2-1	CASSRDRGKVGRVGSSYNEQFF	TGTGCCAGCAGCCGGGACAGGGGCAAGGTTGGGAGGGTAGGGAGCTCCTACAATGAGCAGTTCTTC
TRBV14	TRBD2	few	TRBJ2-4	CASSRLAGNRENIQYF	TGTGCCAGCAGCCGGTTAGCGGGAAATCGAGAAAACATTCAGTACTTC
TRBV20-1	NA	few	TRBJ1-1	CSARDSHLKRNTEAFF	TGCAGTGCTAGAGACTCGCATTTAAAGAGGAACACTGAAGCTTTCTTT
TRBV11-2	NA	NA	TRBJ2-7	CASSYVSGRSYEQYF	TGTGCCAGCAGCTACGTGTCAGGGCGCTCCTACGAGCAGTACTTC